These 21 T cell receptor beta chains share one sample of origin, sequenced in a study of cytomegalovirus exposure and HLA in healthy donors. Assay used: immunoSEQ multiplex PCR; TCRdb lists only in-frame clones, some missing. This table holds under 110,000 clones, about 85% found once. What was sequenced was PBMCs. All receptors come from a woman under 30 in good health and CMV-seropositive.

The genes are TRBV5-1 and TRBJ1-5; possible D gene TRBD1, 5 bases. Germline CDR1 is SGHRS and CDR2 is YFSETQ. This CDR3 has 15 residues. V lost 0 bases to trimming and J lost 2 bases, with 9 bases between them. The CDR3 DNA is TGCGCCAGCAGCTTGGGGGACTTGGGCAATCAGCCCCAGCATTTT. This gives the protein CASSLGDLGNQPQHF.

The V call is TRBV9, the J call TRBJ1-3; D possibly corresponds to TRBD1 (5 bases). CDR1 and CDR2 from the germline V gene are SGDLS and YYNGEE. The CDR3 length is 15 residues. V was pared by 4 bases and J by 4 bases, with 15 bases between. CDR3 region: CASSPDGGSGNTIYF. For the CDR3, the DNA is TGTGCCAGCAGCCCCGACGGGGGATCAGGAAACACCATATATTTT.

The chain carries TRBV28 and TRBJ2-1; TRBD2 matches at 7 bases. The ends lost 6 bases at V and 6 bases at J; junction bases unmatched: 11. Germline V gene data show CDR1 as MDHEN and CDR2 as SYDVKM. The CDR3 covers 15 residues. The CDR3 sequence: CASSPAGLGGNEQFF. CDR3 DNA sequence: TGTGCCAGCAGCCCCGCTGGACTAGGCGGCAATGAGCAGTTCTTC.

As DNA, the CDR3 is TGTGCCAGCAGTTATGTGGGACACGACAACACTGAAGCTTTCTTT. Translating gives CASSYVGHDNTEAFF. This chain links TRBV6-5 with TRBJ1-1, with a weak D call TRBD1 (6 bases). Germline V gives CDR1 MNHEY, CDR2 SVGAGI. V was shortened by 3 bases and J by 2 bases, with 13 bases between the two germline ends. The CDR3 contains 15 residues.

V is TRBV27 and J is TRBJ1-5; maybe TRBD1 (5 bases). The ends were cut back, 3 bases at V and 1 base at J, with 7 bases in the middle. This CDR3 region has 14 residues. From germline, CDR1 is MNHEY and CDR2 SMNVEV (reference sequence). This chain's CDR3 is CASSFSGSNQPQHF. The CDR3 nucleotides are TGTGCCAGCAGTTTTTCAGGGAGCAATCAGCCCCAGCATTTT.

The genes are TRBV7-9 and TRBJ1-4; 7 positions match TRBD1. CDR3 length equals 16 residues. Germline V gene lookup returns CDR1 SEHNR and CDR2 FQNEAQ (reference sequence). Trimming removed 3 bases from V and 0 bases from J; junction bases left unmatched: 4. The CDR3 DNA is TGTGCCAGCAGCTTGGACAGGTCCACAACTAATGAAAAACTGTTTTTT. Its translation is CASSLDRSTTNEKLFF.

V and J are TRBV28 and TRBJ2-7; no reliable D call. Trimming stripped 3 bases from V and 6 bases from J, with 9 bases between. Germline lookup yields CDR1 MDHEN and CDR2 SYDVKM. CDR3 length: 12 amino acids. The CDR3 region is CASSFVLREQYF. The CDR3 coding sequence is TGTGCCAGCAGTTTTGTGTTGCGCGAGCAGTACTTC.

This clone was detected only once. V and J are TRBV28 and TRBJ2-7; 7 positions match TRBD2. J was trimmed by 1 base and V by 5 bases; bases with no gene match: 11. Looked up from germline, CDR1 is MDHEN and CDR2 is SYDVKM. This CDR3 has 16 residues. CDR3 residues: CASSPVPGRGSYEQYF. The CDR3 nucleotides read TGTGCCAGCAGTCCGGTCCCGGGGCGGGGGTCCTACGAGCAGTACTTC.

The chain links TRBV6-5 to TRBJ1-5; the D is unclear. Germline CDR1 reads MNHEY; CDR2 reads SVGAGI. With 2 bases removed from V and 7 bases from J, the gap between germline ends came to 9 bases. CDR3 length: 13 amino acids. The CDR3 here is CASSYLPGQPQHF. In DNA form, the CDR3 reads TGTGCCAGCAGTTACCTTCCAGGACAGCCCCAGCATTTT.

This rearrangement joins TRBV2 to TRBJ1-5; D is unresolved. Germline-derived CDR1 and CDR2 are SNHLY and FYNNEI. The V end was cut by 5 bases, the J end by 1 base, with 12 bases between. The CDR3 length is 15 residues. In DNA form, the CDR3 reads TGTGCCAGCAGTTGGGGAGGGAACAGCAATCAGCCCCAGCATTTT. Translating gives CASSWGGNSNQPQHF.

This rearrangement joins TRBV2 to TRBJ2-5; D might be TRBD2 (5 bases). Looked up from germline, CDR1 is SNHLY and CDR2 is FYNNEI. V was pared by 2 bases and J by 2 bases, with 9 bases between. The CDR3 is made up of 14 amino acids. In nucleotides, the CDR3 is TGTGCCAGCAGTGAAACTAGTTGGCAAGAGACCCAGTACTTC. Protein: CASSETSWQETQYF.

CDR3 residues: CASSRGDYNEQFF. The CDR3 bases are TGTGCCAGTAGTCGAGGAGACTACAATGAGCAGTTCTTC. The J gene is TRBJ2-1, the V gene TRBV19; D gene uncertain. Trimming left V 5 bases short and J 3 bases short, with 8 bases between. The CDR3 consists of 13 residues. From germline, CDR1 is LNHDA and CDR2 SQIVND (reference sequence).

The chain is built from TRBV10-3 and TRBJ1-1, with D uncertain. This CDR3 contains 15 residues. Trimming removed 3 bases at V and 0 bases at J, with 11 bases between. CDR1 ENHRY and CDR2 SYGVKD come from the germline V gene. DNA for the CDR3: TGTGCCATCAGTGACCGCCAGTATATGAACACTGAAGCTTTCTTT. Amino acid sequence: CAISDRQYMNTEAFF.

This chain connects TRBV13 to TRBJ1-4; 7 nucleotides line up with TRBD1. The CDR3 runs 19 residues. Trimming took 3 bases from V and 6 from J; bases not matched to a gene: 19. Germline V gives CDR1 PRHDT, CDR2 FYEKMQ (reference sequence). The CDR3, as DNA: TGTGCCAGCAGCTTGGGTTCTGCTTGGAGGACAGGCCGGCATGAAAAACTGTTTTTT. This codes for CASSLGSAWRTGRHEKLFF. The full variable domain, completed using reference TRBV13 and TRBJ1-4, is AAGVIQSPRHLIKEKRETATLKCYPIPRHDTVYWYQQGPGQDPQFLISFYEKMQSDKGSIPDRFSAQQFSDYHSELNMSSLELGDSALYFCASSLGSAWRTGRHEKLFFGSGTQLSVL.

V gene TRBV5-6 combines with J gene TRBJ1-1; tentatively, D is TRBD1 (6 bases). Trimming removed 3 bases at V and 0 bases at J, with 15 bases between. CDR1 is SGHDT, CDR2 YYEEEE, per germline. The CDR3 has 16 amino acids. The CDR3 loop is CASSSEKTGLNTEAFF. As DNA, the CDR3 is TGTGCCAGCAGCTCCGAGAAAACAGGGTTGAACACTGAAGCTTTCTTT.

V usage is TRBV28 and J usage is TRBJ1-6; D might be TRBD1 (6 bases). The V gene lost 6 bases and the J gene lost 6 bases, with 12 bases spanning the gap. CDR3 length: 14 amino acids. Germline V CDR1 and CDR2: MDHEN, SYDVKM. The CDR3 nucleotides read TGTGCCAGCAGAACCGGGACATCTAATTCACCCCTCCACTTT. Translated, it gives CASRTGTSNSPLHF.

The table lists this clone with a count of one. The rearrangement uses TRBV7-2 and TRBJ2-1; 10 bases align to TRBD2. V dropped 4 bases and J dropped 5; count of bases not matched to a gene: 5. The germline V gene encodes CDR1 SGHTA and CDR2 FQGNSA. This CDR3 region has 15 residues. The CDR3 loop reads CASSSAGGPNNEQFF. Written as DNA, the CDR3 is TGTGCCAGCAGCTCAGCGGGGGGGCCTAACAATGAGCAGTTCTTC.

The chain links TRBV6-6 to TRBJ2-1, with D possibly TRBD1 on 5 matching bases. CDR3 length equals 13 residues. The V end lost 3 bases, the J end lost 5 bases, and 8 bases lay between the germline ends. Per the germline V gene, CDR1 is MNHNY and CDR2 is SVGAGI (reference sequence). The CDR3 spells CASSYSGNNEQFF. Written as DNA, the CDR3 is TGTGCCAGCAGTTATTCAGGGAACAATGAGCAGTTCTTC.

This chain uses TRBV18 with TRBJ2-7; tentative D call: TRBD2 (6 bases). Deletions cut 1 base from V and 2 bases from J, with 15 bases between. The germline V gene encodes CDR1 KGHSH and CDR2 LQKENI. This CDR3 spans 16 amino acids. Here the CDR3 reads CASSPRPGGRTYEQYF. The CDR3 coding sequence is TGTGCCAGCTCACCACGGCCTGGGGGGAGGACCTACGAGCAGTACTTC. Complete variable domain (other parts from reference TRBV18 and TRBJ2-7): NAGVMQNPRHLVRRRGQEARLRCSPMKGHSHVYWYRQLPEEGLKFMVYLQKENIIDESGMPKERFSAEFPKEGPSILRIQQVVRGDSAAYFCASSPRPGGRTYEQYFGPGTRLTVT.

The chain employs TRBV28 and TRBJ2-7; perhaps TRBD1 as D (6 bases). Trimming removed 6 bases from V and 1 base from J, with 10 bases in between. This CDR3 is built from 13 residues. Germline V lookup: CDR1 MDHEN, CDR2 SYDVKM. CDR3 residues: CASRTTGSYEQYF. As DNA, the CDR3 is TGTGCCAGCAGAACTACAGGGTCCTACGAGCAGTACTTC.

The rearrangement links TRBV13 to TRBJ2-2; 15 bases line up with TRBD2. The CDR3 consists of 18 residues. V was pared by 4 bases and J by 6 bases, with 9 bases of the junction left unmatched. The germline gives CDR1 PRHDT, CDR2 FYEKMQ (reference sequence). The CDR3 bases are TGTGCCAGCAGCTCCCCGGGACTAGCGGGGGGTGTAGCCGGGGAGCTGTTTTTT. Amino acid sequence: CASSSPGLAGGVAGELFF.